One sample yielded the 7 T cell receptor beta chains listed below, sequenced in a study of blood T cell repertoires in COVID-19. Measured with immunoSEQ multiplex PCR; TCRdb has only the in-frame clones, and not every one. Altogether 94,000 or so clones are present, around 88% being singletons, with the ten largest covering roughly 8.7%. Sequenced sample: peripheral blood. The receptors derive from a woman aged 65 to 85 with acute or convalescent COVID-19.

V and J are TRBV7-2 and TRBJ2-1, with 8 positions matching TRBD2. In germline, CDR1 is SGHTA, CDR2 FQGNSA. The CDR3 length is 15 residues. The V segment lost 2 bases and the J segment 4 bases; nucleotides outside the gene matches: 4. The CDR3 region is CASSLSGSYYNEQFF. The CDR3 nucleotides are TGTGCCAGCAGCTTAAGCGGGAGTTATTACAATGAGCAGTTCTTC.

CDR3 bases: TGTGCCAGCAGTTTACAGGAAGGCATTGAAGCTTTCTTT. As protein: CASSLQEGIEAFF. V and J are TRBV5-5 and TRBJ1-1; a possible D gene is TRBD1 (5 bases). In germline, CDR1 is SGHKS, CDR2 YYEKEE (reference sequence). The CDR3 spans 13 residues. V lost 5 bases, J lost 7 bases, and 15 bases lay in between.

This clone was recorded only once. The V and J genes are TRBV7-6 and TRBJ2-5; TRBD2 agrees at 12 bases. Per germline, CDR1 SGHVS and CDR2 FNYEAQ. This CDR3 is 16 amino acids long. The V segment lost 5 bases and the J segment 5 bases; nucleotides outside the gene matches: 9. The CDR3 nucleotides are TGTGCCAGCAGCCCCGGACTAGCGGGGTTCGGGGAGACCCAGTACTTC. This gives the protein CASSPGLAGFGETQYF. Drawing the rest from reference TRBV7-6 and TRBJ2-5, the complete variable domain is GAGVSQSPRYKVTKRGQDVALRCDPISGHVSLYWYRQALGQGPEFLTYFNYEAQQDKSGLPNDRFSAERPEGSISTLTIQRTEQRDSAMYRCASSPGLAGFGETQYFGPGTRLLVL.

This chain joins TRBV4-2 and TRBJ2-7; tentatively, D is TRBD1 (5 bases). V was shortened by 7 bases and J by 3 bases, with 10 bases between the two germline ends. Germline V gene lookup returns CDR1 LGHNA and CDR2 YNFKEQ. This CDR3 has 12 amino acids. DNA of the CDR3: TGTGCCAGCAAGGGGCGCAGCTACGAGCAGTACTTC. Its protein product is CASKGRSYEQYF.

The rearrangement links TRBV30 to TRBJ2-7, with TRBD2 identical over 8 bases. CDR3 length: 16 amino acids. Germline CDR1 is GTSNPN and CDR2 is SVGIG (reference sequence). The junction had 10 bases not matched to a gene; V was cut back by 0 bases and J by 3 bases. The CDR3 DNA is TGTGCCTGGAGTGTTCTGGGGACTAGATTGTTCTACGAGCAGTACTTC. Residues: CAWSVLGTRLFYEQYF.

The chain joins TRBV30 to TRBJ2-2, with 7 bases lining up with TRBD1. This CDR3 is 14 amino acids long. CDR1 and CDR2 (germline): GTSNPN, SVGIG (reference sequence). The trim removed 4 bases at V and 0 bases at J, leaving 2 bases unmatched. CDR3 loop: CAWKDRPNTGELFF. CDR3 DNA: TGTGCCTGGAAGGACAGGCCGAACACCGGGGAGCTGTTTTTT.

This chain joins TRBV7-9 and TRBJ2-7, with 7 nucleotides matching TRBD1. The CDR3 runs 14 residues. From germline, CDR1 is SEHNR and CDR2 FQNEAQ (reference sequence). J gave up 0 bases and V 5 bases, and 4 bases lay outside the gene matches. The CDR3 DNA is TGTGCCAGCAGCCGGGGACAGAACTCCTACGAGCAGTACTTC. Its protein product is CASSRGQNSYEQYF. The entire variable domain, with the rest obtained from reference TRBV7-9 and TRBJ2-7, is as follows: DTGVSQNPRHKITKRGQNVTFRCDPISEHNRLYWYRQTLGQGPEFLTYFQNEAQLEKSRLLSDRFSAERPKGSFSTLEIQRTEQGDSAMYLCASSRGQNSYEQYFGPGTRLTVT.